This passage covers 25 T cell receptor beta chains from one sample sequenced in a study of blood T cell repertoires in COVID-19. Using immunoSEQ multiplex PCR, the repertoire was profiled, and TCRdb retains in-frame clones only, with some absent. This sample has tens of thousands of clones, with about 86% found just once. The specimen sequenced was peripheral blood. These TCRs come from a woman over 75 with acute or convalescent COVID-19.

The CDR3 DNA is TGCGCCAGCAGTGAAACCGGGACAGGGAATAATTCACCCCTCCACTTT. Translation: CASSETGTGNNSPLHF. The chain uses TRBV10-2 and TRBJ1-6, with 9 bases matching TRBD1. CDR3 length: 16 residues. Unmatched junction bases numbered 5, after V lost 3 bases and J lost 5 bases. Germline CDR1 WSHSY, CDR2 SAAADI.

J is TRBJ1-5 and V is TRBV10-3; D is undetermined. Trimming cost V 5 bases and J 1 base, with 15 bases left between them. The CDR3 totals 16 residues. Germline V gives CDR1 ENHRY, CDR2 SYGVKD. The CDR3 DNA reads as TGTGCCATCAGTTCCCATGAGCTCGGGAGCAATCAGCCCCAGCATTTT. Amino acid sequence: CAISSHELGSNQPQHF.

The V gene is TRBV2, the J gene TRBJ2-3, with 10 bases aligning to TRBD2. This CDR3 contains 15 residues. Unmatched junction bases numbered 5, after V lost 6 bases and J lost 2 bases. The germline V gene has CDR1 SNHLY and CDR2 FYNNEI. The CDR3 sequence is CASRPTSGDTDTQYF. CDR3 nucleotides: TGTGCCAGCAGACCCACTAGCGGGGACACAGATACGCAGTATTTT.

About this clone itself: Since no conserved phenylalanine or tryptophan closes the CDR3, a read error is the likely cause. Because the CDR3's place on the DNA is in doubt, the DNA is left out and the CDR3 is given as listed by TCRdb. The rearrangement joins TRBV6-2 or TRBV6-3 to TRBJ2-7; TRBD2 was called by the table and not checked on the DNA. The germline V gene has CDR1 MNHEY and CDR2 SVGEGT. The CDR3 adds up to 13 amino acids, both ends counted. This chain's CDR3 is CASSYGTSGEHLL.

The chain combines TRBV5-1 with TRBJ1-1, with 9 bases identical to TRBD1. The germline gives CDR1 SGHRS, CDR2 YFSETQ. This CDR3 has 14 residues. With V trimmed by 4 bases and J by 5 bases, 6 bases remained unmatched. CDR3 DNA: TGCGCCAGCAGCATAACCGGGACAGGGACTGAAGCTTTCTTT. Amino acids: CASSITGTGTEAFF.

This chain uses TRBV6-5 with TRBJ2-3; 8 positions match TRBD1. Germline-derived CDR1 and CDR2 are MNHEY and SVGAGI. This CDR3 has 15 amino acids. V lost 0 bases and J lost 9; bases outside the gene matches: 8. DNA for the CDR3: TGTGCCAGCAGTTACTCTACGGGGACAGGCGGAACGCAGTATTTT. Translating it yields CASSYSTGTGGTQYF.

This sequence joins TRBV2 and TRBJ2-3; 7 nucleotides line up with TRBD1. Germline CDR1 and CDR2: SNHLY and FYNNEI. The CDR3 is 16 amino acids. Trimming cost V 2 bases and J 1 base; bases outside gene matches: 6. The CDR3, as DNA: TGTGCCAGCAGTGAACGCCAGGGGGTCCGCACAGATACGCAGTATTTT. Translated: CASSERQGVRTDTQYF.

The CDR3 region is CASSLVQSTNTEAFF. The DNA of the CDR3 is TGCGCCAGCAGCTTGGTACAGTCTACGAACACTGAAGCTTTCTTT. V gene TRBV5-1 combines with J gene TRBJ1-1; no clear D gene. CDR3 size: 15 residues. V was cut by 0 bases and J by 1 base, with 10 bases left in between. Germline CDR1 and CDR2: SGHRS and YFSETQ.

This clone was detected only a few times. Other DNA sequences of this sample code for an identical CDR3. V is TRBV6-5 and J is TRBJ1-6; the match to TRBD1 covers 11 bases. CDR1 is MNHEY and CDR2 is SVGAGI in the germline V gene. Losses at the gene ends were 5 bases for V and 9 bases for J; bases not matched to a gene: 3. The CDR3 extends over 14 amino acids. DNA of the CDR3: TGTGCCAGCAGTCCGGGACAGGGGGTTTCACCCCTCCACTTT. Translation: CASSPGQGVSPLHF.

The chain uses TRBV27 and TRBJ2-7, with D tentatively TRBD1 (5 bases). The CDR3 contains 13 residues. CDR1 and CDR2 (germline): MNHEY, SMNVEV (reference sequence). V lost 8 bases and J 3 bases, leaving 14 bases between the germline ends. This chain's CDR3 is CASARQMHYEQYF. The CDR3 DNA is TGTGCCAGCGCCAGACAGATGCACTACGAGCAGTACTTC.

The J gene is TRBJ2-3, the V gene TRBV2, with 8 nucleotides matching TRBD2. Germline CDR1 SNHLY, CDR2 FYNNEI. The CDR3 has 19 amino acids. The V segment lost 7 bases and the J segment 0 bases; nucleotides outside the gene matches: 18. The CDR3 spells CASTMLPPALAGSTDTQYF. The CDR3 nucleotides are TGTGCCAGCACCATGCTCCCCCCAGCTCTAGCGGGTAGCACAGATACGCAGTATTTT.

The chain links TRBV12-5 to TRBJ2-7, with 14 bases matching TRBD2. The CDR3 totals 14 residues. The germline V gene has CDR1 LGHNT and CDR2 FRNRAP. J was trimmed by 7 bases and V by 5 bases; bases with no gene match: 4. The CDR3 DNA follows: TGTGCTAGTGGTATGGGACTAGCGGGGGTTGAGCAGTACTTC. Its protein product is CASGMGLAGVEQYF.

CDR3 region: CASSELPGQGIGGANVLTF. The DNA for the CDR3 is TGTGCCAGCAGTGAACTCCCGGGACAGGGAATAGGTGGGGCCAACGTCCTGACTTTC. This chain uses TRBV6-1 with TRBJ2-6; TRBD1 aligns across 9 bases. The V and J ends lost 2 bases and 3 bases, in that order; junction bases with no gene match: 11. Per germline, CDR1 MNHNS and CDR2 SASEGT. This CDR3 spans 19 amino acids.

The J gene is TRBJ2-5, the V gene TRBV11-1; TRBD2 matches at 11 bases. Trimming at V came to 5 bases and at J to 5 bases, leaving 7 bases not matched to a gene. Germline V CDR1 and CDR2: SGHAT, FQDESV (reference sequence). The CDR3 runs to 15 residues. In nucleotides, the CDR3 is TGTGCCAGCAGCCGTAGCGGGGGGGCCTGGGAGACCCAGTACTTC. Protein product: CASSRSGGAWETQYF.

The CDR3 protein is CASSAAGAGNQPQHF. The CDR3 DNA is TGTGCCAGCAGCGCCGCGGGGGCTGGCAATCAGCCCCAGCATTTT. The chain links TRBV11-2 to TRBJ1-5, with TRBD1 as a possible D gene (6 bases). Germline loops: CDR1 SGHAT, CDR2 FQNNGV. V was trimmed by 5 bases and J by 2 bases, leaving 13 bases between them. The CDR3 has 15 amino acids.

The chain recombines TRBV7-2 with TRBJ2-1, with 11 bases lining up with TRBD2. CDR3 length equals 16 residues. V lost 6 bases and J lost 3; bases outside the gene matches: 7. The germline V gene encodes CDR1 SGHTA and CDR2 FQGNSA. The CDR3 sequence: CASSWQTSGDYNEQFF. In nucleotides, the CDR3 is TGTGCCAGCAGTTGGCAGACTAGCGGGGACTACAATGAGCAGTTCTTC.

The J gene is TRBJ1-1, the V gene TRBV7-8, with unresolved D. From germline, CDR1 is SGHVS and CDR2 FQNEAQ. V lost 5 bases, J lost 4 bases, and 17 bases lay in between. The CDR3 length is 15 residues. The DNA for the CDR3 is TGTGCCAGCAGCCCCGTGAGGGCTGGAGTCACTGAAGCTTTCTTT. Amino acid sequence: CASSPVRAGVTEAFF.

This chain uses TRBV27 with TRBJ2-5, with D tentatively TRBD2 (6 bases). V was cut by 8 bases and J by 4 bases, with 14 bases left in between. The CDR3 spans 13 residues. Germline CDR1 and CDR2: MNHEY and SMNVEV (reference sequence). This chain's CDR3 is CASYRRGSETQYF. The CDR3 DNA reads as TGTGCCAGCTATAGGCGGGGATCAGAGACCCAGTACTTC.

This sequence joins TRBV14 and TRBJ1-4, with D possibly being TRBD1 (6 bases). Trimming took off 5 bases at V and 6 bases at J, with 13 bases between the two ends. The V gene's germline CDR1 is SGHDN and CDR2 FVKESK. CDR3 length: 14 amino acids. The CDR3 nucleotides are TGTGCCAGCAGCAGGGGGTCTATTTATGAAAAACTGTTTTTT. Amino acids: CASSRGSIYEKLFF.

This clone was observed once. This chain joins TRBV7-9 and TRBJ1-2, with D possibly matching TRBD1 (6 bases). CDR1 is SEHNR and CDR2 is FQNEAQ in the germline V gene (reference sequence). The CDR3 loop spans 13 amino acids. V was clipped by 4 bases and J by 2 bases, with 8 bases between them. The CDR3 protein is CASSSQGNYGYTF. DNA of the CDR3: TGTGCCAGCAGCTCCCAGGGGAACTATGGCTACACCTTC.

This clone was counted only a few times. This sequence joins TRBV5-1 and TRBJ1-6; the D is unclear. The CDR3 contains 16 residues. The ends were cut back, 3 bases at V and 0 bases at J, with 10 bases in the middle. CDR1 and CDR2 (germline): SGHRS, YFSETQ. Written as DNA, the CDR3 is TGCGCCAGCAGCTCTGAGGGAAGCTCCTATAATTCACCCCTCCACTTT. Amino acid sequence: CASSSEGSSYNSPLHF.

The chain uses TRBV19 and TRBJ1-2; 11 bases are shared with TRBD1. Germline CDR1 LNHDA, CDR2 SQIVND (reference sequence). There are 18 residues in the CDR3. The V and J ends lost 0 bases and 0 bases, in that order; junction bases with no gene match: 6. In nucleotides, the CDR3 is TGTGCCAGTAGTATAGACCCGGGACAGGGGGTAACTAACTATGGCTACACCTTC. Translating gives CASSIDPGQGVTNYGYTF. Together with reference TRBV19 and TRBJ1-2, the CDR3 gives the full variable domain: DGGITQSPKYLFRKEGQNVTLSCEQNLNHDAMYWYRQDPGQGLRLIYYSQIVNDFQKGDIAEGYSVSREKKESFPLTVTSAQKNPTAFYLCASSIDPGQGVTNYGYTFGSGTRLTVV.

This chain links TRBV25-1 with TRBJ1-2, with D maybe TRBD1 (5 bases). Per germline, CDR1 MGHDK and CDR2 SYGVNS. The V end was cut by 10 bases, the J end by 8 bases, with 17 bases between. The CDR3 is 12 amino acids. The DNA for the CDR3 is TGTGCCACCCAGAGGGGACTTGGGGGCTACACCTTC. It translates to CATQRGLGGYTF.

This chain connects TRBV3-1 (or the pseudogene TRBV3-2) to TRBJ1-1; a weak D match, TRBD1 (5 bases). The CDR3 sequence is 11 residues long. The germline V gene encodes CDR1 LGHDT and CDR2 YNNKEL (reference sequence). The V gene lost 6 bases and the J gene lost 7 bases, with 9 bases spanning the gap. The CDR3: CASRGGGEAFF. As DNA, the CDR3 is TGTGCCAGCAGGGGGGGAGGTGAAGCTTTCTTT.

The V gene is TRBV2, the J gene TRBJ2-7; TRBD1 matches at 7 bases. Per the germline V gene, CDR1 is SNHLY and CDR2 is FYNNEI. CDR3 size: 11 residues. V trimming: 2 bases; J trimming: 11 bases; junction bases outside the gene matches: 3. The CDR3: CASSEWQGEYF. The CDR3 coding sequence is TGTGCCAGCAGTGAATGGCAGGGGGAGTACTTC.